This passage covers 32 T cell receptor beta chains from one sample sequenced in a study of graft-versus-host responses after intestinal transplantation. Assay: immunoSEQ multiplex PCR; the TCRdb copy retains only in-frame clones and omits some. The table lists more than 95,000 clones, about 90% of them singletons. No cognate antigen is known for these TCRs. Sample: unstimulated CD4+ T cells sorted from spleen or lymph node cells, taken before intestinal transplant. Receptors were obtained from a human donor who received an intestinal transplant.

V usage is TRBV18 and J usage is TRBJ1-3, with D uncertain. The CDR3 covers 17 residues. V shed 2 bases and J shed 0 bases, with 14 bases lying between them. Germline assignment: CDR1 KGHSH and CDR2 LQKENI. Here the CDR3 reads CASSPMTEPSSGNTIYF. DNA of the CDR3: TGTGCCAGCTCACCAATGACGGAACCGAGCTCTGGAAACACCATATATTTT.

The chain uses TRBV5-4 and TRBJ2-7; 9 bases map to TRBD1. With 2 bases clipped from V and 7 bases from J, the junction kept 4 bases outside the gene matches. Germline V gives CDR1 SGHNT, CDR2 YYREEE (reference sequence). This CDR3 has 13 amino acids. The CDR3 loop reads CASSLRTGEEQYF. DNA for the CDR3: TGTGCCAGCAGCTTACGGACAGGGGAAGAGCAGTACTTC. Filled out from reference TRBV5-4 and TRBJ2-7, the complete variable domain reads ETGVTQSPTHLIKTRGQQVTLRCSSQSGHNTVSWYQQALGQGPQFIFQYYREEENGRGNFPPRFSGLQFPNYSSELNVNALELDDSALYLCASSLRTGEEQYFGPGTRLTVT.

This clone occurred once. The chain couples TRBV6-6 to TRBJ1-1; a possible D gene is TRBD1 (6 bases). Trimming removed 5 bases from V and 4 bases from J, with 11 bases in between. In germline, CDR1 is MNHNY, CDR2 SVGAGI (reference sequence). The CDR3 consists of 13 residues. Here the CDR3 reads CASSLGQTTEAFF. DNA for the CDR3: TGTGCCAGCAGTCTTGGACAGACCACTGAAGCTTTCTTT.

CDR3 DNA: TGTGCCAGCAGCGTAGGTTTCGCGGGGGCAAGGGATGAGCAGTTCTTC. Protein sequence: CASSVGFAGARDEQFF. The chain employs TRBV9 and TRBJ2-1; D is perhaps TRBD2 (7 bases). Germline V gene lookup returns CDR1 SGDLS and CDR2 YYNGEE. The CDR3 is 16 residues long. Trimming took off 0 bases at V and 8 bases at J, with 18 bases between the two ends. Full variable domain (rest looked up from reference TRBV9 and TRBJ2-1): DSGVTQTPKHLITATGQRVTLRCSPRSGDLSVYWYQQSLDQGLQFLIQYYNGEERAKGNILERFSAQQFPDLHSELNLSSLELGDSALYFCASSVGFAGARDEQFFGPGTRLTVL.

The CDR3 here is CASSPRGRGNTIYF. The CDR3 coding sequence is TGCGCCAGCAGCCCCCGGGGGCGGGGAAACACCATATATTTT. V and J are TRBV5-1 and TRBJ1-3; tentatively, D is TRBD1 (6 bases). V lost 4 bases, J lost 4 bases, and 12 bases lay in between. CDR1 and CDR2 from the germline V gene are SGHRS and YFSETQ. CDR3 length: 14 amino acids.

J is TRBJ2-5 and V is TRBV6-1, with D perhaps matching TRBD2 (5 bases). TRBJ2-7 matches the DNA end more closely, so the J call is doubtful. The CDR3 has 13 residues. From germline, CDR1 is MNHNS and CDR2 SASEGT. CDR3 amino acids: CASSPPGIYEQYF. Here the CDR3 DNA reads TGTGCCAGCAGTCCCCCGGGGATCTACGAGCAGTACTTC.

Points on this clone: The same CDR3 arises from other DNA sequences in this sample as well. The CDR3 DNA sequence: TGTGCCAGCAGCTTGAGACAGGGCAGAAATGAAAAACTGTTTTTT. Residues: CASSLRQGRNEKLFF. This chain joins TRBV5-4 and TRBJ1-4, with 7 positions matching TRBD1. This CDR3 has 15 amino acids. The ends lost 1 base at V and 5 bases at J; junction bases unmatched: 5. CDR1 is SGHNT, CDR2 YYREEE, per germline (reference sequence).

This clone was counted once. The chain uses TRBV9 and TRBJ2-2; maybe TRBD2 (5 bases). Germline V lookup: CDR1 SGDLS, CDR2 YYNGEE. Trimming cost V 5 bases and J 7 bases, with 15 bases left between them. The CDR3 covers 14 residues. CDR3 bases: TGTGCCAGCAGTCGCGGAGCGGCTAACGGGGAGCTGTTTTTT. Its translation is CASSRGAANGELFF.

V and J are TRBV6-1 and TRBJ2-7; the D gene is possibly TRBD1 (6 bases). V was pared by 3 bases and J by 3 bases, with 12 bases between. Germline CDR1 reads MNHNS; CDR2 reads SASEGT. This CDR3 region has 14 residues. This CDR3 reads CASSDPRGIYEQYF. The CDR3 DNA reads TGTGCCAGCAGTGACCCGAGGGGGATCTACGAGCAGTACTTC.

The rearrangement links TRBV5-5 to TRBJ2-7; D not resolved. Germline assignment: CDR1 SGHKS and CDR2 YYEKEE (reference sequence). Trimming pared 4 bases from V and 2 bases from J, leaving 7 bases between. This CDR3 is 12 amino acids long. CDR3 nucleotide sequence: TGTGCCAGCAGCGTGAGTACCTACGAGCAGTACTTC. Amino acids: CASSVSTYEQYF.

The chain employs TRBV9 and TRBJ2-7; 7 bases agree with TRBD1. The junction had 3 bases not matched to a gene; V was cut back by 0 bases and J by 3 bases. Germline CDR1 reads SGDLS; CDR2 reads YYNGEE. The CDR3 totals 14 residues. The CDR3 coding sequence is TGTGCCAGCAGCGTAGGGGGGACAGACTACGAGCAGTACTTC. Its translation is CASSVGGTDYEQYF.

This chain uses TRBV29-1 with TRBJ1-1, with D perhaps matching TRBD1 (6 bases). The CDR3 totals 12 residues. The germline V gene encodes CDR1 SQVTM and CDR2 ANQGSEA. CDR3 amino acids: CRGDNQNTEAFF. CDR3 DNA sequence: TGCAGAGGGGACAATCAGAACACTGAAGCTTTCTTT.

The chain links TRBV12-5 to TRBJ2-7; 11 positions match TRBD2. V dropped 0 bases and J dropped 5; count of bases not matched to a gene: 24. Germline V CDR1 and CDR2: LGHNT, FRNRAP. CDR3 length equals 22 residues. The CDR3 here is CASGLVPTNRRLAGTPLHEQYF. DNA for the CDR3: TGTGCTAGTGGTTTGGTACCAACCAATAGGCGACTAGCGGGAACCCCACTCCACGAGCAGTACTTC.

The V call is TRBV7-9, the J call TRBJ2-7; D might be TRBD1 (6 bases). The length of the CDR3 is 15 residues. Germline values: CDR1 SEHNR, CDR2 FQNEAQ (reference sequence). With 1 base removed from V and 0 bases from J, the gap between germline ends came to 10 bases. Here the CDR3 DNA reads TGTGCCAGCAGCTTAGGGCAGGGGAGCTCCTACGAGCAGTACTTC. It translates to CASSLGQGSSYEQYF.

The chain combines TRBV19 with TRBJ1-3; 9 bases are a match to TRBD1. CDR1 and CDR2 (germline): LNHDA, SQIVND (reference sequence). CDR3 size: 13 residues. CDR3 sequence (DNA): TGTGCTATCCGGGACAGGGTGAGAAACACCATATATTTT. Translated, it gives CAIRDRVRNTIYF.

The chain couples TRBV6-5 to TRBJ2-3; 11 bases agree with TRBD2. Germline assignment: CDR1 MNHEY and CDR2 SVGAGI. The CDR3 runs to 15 residues. Unmatched junction bases numbered 3, after V lost 4 bases and J lost 3 bases. The CDR3 nucleotides read TGTGCCAGCAGTTTAGCGGGGGGGCCGACAGATACGCAGTATTTT. The encoded protein is CASSLAGGPTDTQYF.

The genes are TRBV29-1 and TRBJ2-5; no clear D gene. The ends were cut back, 3 bases at V and 5 bases at J, with 10 bases in the middle. This CDR3 is 12 amino acids long. Per the germline V gene, CDR1 is SQVTM and CDR2 is ANQGSEA. In DNA form, the CDR3 reads TGCAGCGTTGATTCCCTAGAGGAGACCCAGTACTTC. This sequence encodes CSVDSLEETQYF.

The V call is TRBV4-1, the J call TRBJ1-5; 8 nucleotides agree with TRBD1. Germline V gene lookup returns CDR1 MGHRA and CDR2 YSYEKL. This CDR3 has 15 residues. The ends lost 1 base at V and 4 bases at J; junction bases unmatched: 3. The CDR3 region is CASSQADRENQPQHF. The CDR3 bases are TGCGCCAGCAGCCAAGCGGACAGGGAGAATCAGCCCCAGCATTTT.

This chain uses TRBV9 with TRBJ1-3, with TRBD1 matching 10 bases. V lost 2 bases and J lost 2; bases outside the gene matches: 1. Germline V CDR1 and CDR2: SGDLS, YYNGEE. The CDR3 has 15 residues. The CDR3 DNA reads as TGTGCCAGCAGCGTGACAGGGGGCCCTGGAAACACCATATATTTT. Encoded protein: CASSVTGGPGNTIYF.

The genes are TRBV29-1 and TRBJ1-2; 10 positions agree with TRBD1. CDR3 length: 14 amino acids. CDR1 and CDR2 (germline): SQVTM, ANQGSEA. V lost 4 bases and J lost 4; bases outside the gene matches: 6. CDR3 amino acids: CSVGGTGEAYGYTF. The CDR3 nucleotides are TGCAGCGTTGGCGGGACAGGGGAGGCCTATGGCTACACCTTC.

A single count supports this clone. The V call is TRBV27, the J call TRBJ1-1; D is undetermined. The germline V gene has CDR1 MNHEY and CDR2 SMNVEV (reference sequence). Trimming shortened V by 0 bases and J by 0 bases, and 11 bases separated the two germline ends. The CDR3 is 16 amino acids. In nucleotides, the CDR3 is TGTGCCAGCAGTTTATCGATTACCGGGCTGAACACTGAAGCTTTCTTT. The encoded protein is CASSLSITGLNTEAFF.

V usage is TRBV6-1 and J usage is TRBJ1-2, with D hard to call. Germline V lookup: CDR1 MNHNS, CDR2 SASEGT. Trimming shortened V by 2 bases and J by 3 bases, and 1 base separated the two germline ends. The CDR3 extends over 11 amino acids. The CDR3 DNA follows: TGTGCCAGCAGTGAACACTATGGCTACACCTTC. It translates to CASSEHYGYTF.

This clone was counted only a few times. The genes are TRBV6-1 and TRBJ2-2, with D tentatively TRBD1 or TRBD2 (5 bases each). Per the germline V gene, CDR1 is MNHNS and CDR2 is SASEGT. The CDR3 loop spans 15 amino acids. The V end lost 4 bases, the J end lost 4 bases, and 13 bases lay between the germline ends. The CDR3: CASSVDSGSTGELFF. CDR3 sequence (DNA): TGTGCCAGCAGTGTAGACAGCGGATCCACCGGGGAGCTGTTTTTT.

The chain is built from TRBV14 and TRBJ2-5; a possible D gene is TRBD1 (7 bases). The J call may be mistaken, given a closer DNA end match to TRBJ2-7. The germline V gene encodes CDR1 SGHDN and CDR2 FVKESK. The CDR3 has 14 amino acids. The CDR3 DNA reads as TGTGCCAGCAGCCTAATCGACAGGGAGGACGAGCAGTACTTC. Translation gives CASSLIDREDEQYF.

The genes are TRBV9 and TRBJ1-1; D uncertain. Per the germline V gene, CDR1 is SGDLS and CDR2 is YYNGEE. V shed 0 bases and J shed 2 bases, with 8 bases lying between them. The length of the CDR3 is 14 residues. The CDR3 protein is CASSVDPFNTEAFF. CDR3 in DNA: TGTGCCAGCAGCGTAGACCCTTTCAACACTGAAGCTTTCTTT.

The rearrangement joins TRBV12-5 to TRBJ1-5, with TRBD1 matching over 8 bases. V shed 0 bases, J shed 4 bases, and the junction held 11 bases outside the gene matches. CDR3 length equals 18 residues. The germline V gene encodes CDR1 LGHNT and CDR2 FRNRAP. The DNA of the CDR3 is TGTGCTAGTGGTTTGGTATCGGTACTTCAGGGGGCTAATCAGCCCCAGCATTTT. Amino acids: CASGLVSVLQGANQPQHF.

The chain combines TRBV12-1 with TRBJ1-2. TRBV12-1 is a pseudogene segment. The CDR3 contains 14 residues. The CDR3 protein is CASSQVGQADGYTF. CDR3 nucleotides: TGTGCCAGCAGCCAAGTCGGACAAGCGGATGGCTACACCTTC.

J is TRBJ1-6 and V is TRBV2; D uncertain. The CDR3 runs 15 residues. CDR1 and CDR2 (germline): SNHLY, FYNNEI. Between the trimmed V and J ends, which lost 1 base and 6 bases, there was a span of 10 bases. The DNA for the CDR3 is TGTGCCAGCAGTGAAGGGCCGTTAGCTAATTCACCCCTCCACTTT. Residues: CASSEGPLANSPLHF.

V and J are TRBV6-1 and TRBJ1-2, with D uncertain. This CDR3 is built from 15 residues. V was trimmed by 5 bases and J by 4 bases, leaving 17 bases between them. CDR1 MNHNS and CDR2 SASEGT come from the germline V gene. CDR3 sequence: CASSMNPGKGYGYTF. For the CDR3, the DNA is TGTGCCAGCAGTATGAACCCTGGGAAGGGCTATGGCTACACCTTC.

This clone was observed once. The chain combines TRBV7-6 with TRBJ2-1; 9 bases map to TRBD2. The CDR3 extends over 16 amino acids. V gave up 5 bases and J gave up 4 bases; unmatched junction bases: 9. CDR1 is SGHVS, CDR2 FNYEAQ, per germline. The CDR3 bases are TGTGCCAGCAGCCCGCTGACTAGCGGTACTTACAATGAGCAGTTCTTC. Protein product: CASSPLTSGTYNEQFF.

The CDR3 spells CASSSGTSGTDTQYF. The CDR3 DNA reads TGCGCCAGCAGTTCCGGGACTAGCGGCACAGATACGCAGTATTTT. The chain recombines TRBV5-1 with TRBJ2-3; 10 bases are shared with TRBD2. The CDR3 runs to 15 residues. The germline V gene has CDR1 SGHRS and CDR2 YFSETQ. The V segment lost 5 bases and the J segment 1 base; nucleotides outside the gene matches: 4.

A few counts support this clone. The rearrangement uses TRBV6-1 and TRBJ1-4, with 7 bases identical to TRBD1. Germline V CDR1 and CDR2: MNHNS, SASEGT. The CDR3 is made up of 15 amino acids. The J segment lost 7 bases and the V segment lost 4 bases, leaving 9 bases of the junction unmatched. CDR3 protein: CASSGQGGTAEKLFF. The CDR3 DNA reads as TGTGCCAGCAGTGGACAGGGAGGGACGGCTGAAAAACTGTTTTTT.